A selection of T cell receptor beta chains follows, all from one sample in a study of cytomegalovirus exposure and HLA in healthy donors. TCRdb keeps only in-frame clones here, not all; method: immunoSEQ multiplex PCR. The sample records around 140,000 clones, 50% to 75% being singletons. Sequenced: PBMCs. These receptors were obtained from a woman aged 40 to 55 in good health and CMV-seronegative. CDR3s include the opening cysteine and the closing phenylalanine or tryptophan.

j_call v_call cdr3_aa
TRBJ1-2 TRBV4-1 CASSQDRNTGDGGYTF
TRBJ2-7 TRBV11-2 CASSLGTWDRGKEQYF
TRBJ1-1 TRBV7-9 CASSPLRGGTEAFF
TRBJ1-5 TRBV27 CASSLSGPGGIGNQPQHF
TRBJ1-2 TRBV10-3 CAIRRTVGENYGYTF
TRBJ1-2 TRBV7-9 CASSSHLGQGGPYTF
TRBJ2-3 TRBV9 CASSLRQGKADTQYF
TRBJ2-5 TRBV6-5 CASSYLSAGLDETQYF
TRBJ1-5 TRBV30 CAWSVGTDYSNQPQHF
TRBJ2-7 TRBV5-1 CASSSDRHEQYF
TRBJ1-5 TRBV6-1 CASTFRQNNQPQHF
TRBJ2-7 TRBV25-1 CASSRTSGGPQYF
TRBJ2-1 TRBV29-1 CSVERGLDEQFF
TRBJ1-1 TRBV2 CASSEPGQTEAFF
TRBJ1-2 TRBV11-2 CASSLVGGGRYGYTF
TRBJ2-4 TRBV2 CASSARDYKNIQYF
TRBJ2-3 TRBV29-1 CSAPDRDRWADTQYF
TRBJ1-1 TRBV7-3 CASSSHRVGNTEAFF
TRBJ1-1 TRBV11-1 CASSLGENTEAFF
TRBJ2-1 TRBV11-3 CASSLQEDEQFF
TRBJ1-2 TRBV9 CASSVAGRGSKDGYTF
TRBJ2-3 TRBV29-1 CSVRQGEVGGTQYF
TRBJ2-6 TRBV12-5 CASGKDDWANVLTF
TRBJ1-6 TRBV5-6 CASSLPGTGNNSPLHF
TRBJ1-5 TRBV9 CASSVGGGGNQPQHF
TRBJ2-1 TRBV27 CASSSRTFPQLRGNEQFF
TRBJ2-2 TRBV19 CASSTGGTGELFF
TRBJ1-6 TRBV5-1 CASSLDQGQGNSPLHF
TRBJ1-1 TRBV6-6 CASFPGGTEAFF
TRBJ1-1 TRBV6-1 CASTTGVNTEAFF
TRBJ1-1 TRBV19 CASRPWWGENTEAFF
TRBJ2-1 TRBV5-8 CASSRRGEQFF
TRBJ1-6 TRBV28 CASSSRNTYNSPLHF
TRBJ2-7 TRBV23-1 CASARYEQYF
TRBJ2-1 TRBV5-1 CASSLAVNSGGNEQFF
TRBJ2-2 TRBV28 CASTGAQNTGELFF
TRBJ1-2 TRBV25-1 CASSLDRNYGYTF
TRBJ2-5 TRBV21-1 CASSKAEDWGVGHQETQYF
TRBJ2-6 TRBV27 CASTPVVSPTGLSGANVLTF
TRBJ2-7 TRBV10-2 CASSVGGWGLEAYEQYF
TRBJ2-1 TRBV2 CASSADFGPYNEQFF
TRBJ2-3 TRBV5-1 CASRPPGTSADTQYF
TRBJ1-6 TRBV10-3 CAISPSGGRYNSPLHF
TRBJ2-6 TRBV28 CASRKAGSIYSGANVLTF
TRBJ1-6 TRBV7-9 CASSRQGGRTYNSPLHF
TRBJ1-5 TRBV6-5 CASSLRREGGQPQHF
TRBJ1-2 TRBV5-1 CASSTGQGVYGYTF
TRBJ1-1 TRBV11-2 CASSKGRGNTEAFF
TRBJ1-5 TRBV2 CASSVSQGVGQPQHF
TRBJ2-7 TRBV7-8 CASSYDRPLSHEQYF
TRBJ2-7 TRBV18 CASSEDRGAYKQYF
TRBJ2-2 TRBV7-3 CASSPSSGGGTGELFF
TRBJ1-5 TRBV18 CASPKNQVFRTGNQPQHF
TRBJ2-7 TRBV6-6 CASSYASGHSYEQYF
TRBJ2-5 TRBV28 CASCPSGGAETQYF
TRBJ2-3 TRBV14 CASSRGPLGTQYF
TRBJ1-1 TRBV6-5 CASSYSQGHTEAFF
TRBJ1-6 TRBV18 CASSPLSGTYNSPLHF
TRBJ2-5 TRBV29-1 CSVVGRAGLQETQYF